The following is a TCR beta chain sequence with its context. Its antigen is unidentified. Data came from immunoSEQ multiplex PCR; TCRdb stores just in-frame clones and leaves some out. This sample has about 97,000 clones, with approximately 83% found just once. Patients all relapsed after autologous stem cell transplantation, and there was variation in brentuximab vedotin exposure. Best responses fell into complete response, partial response or progressive disease. The sample originates from a study of PD-1 blockade in classical Hodgkin lymphoma. At the level of the study: A 3 mg/kg intravenous dose of nivolumab was received by patients every 2 weeks. Study observations and caveats: Significant TCR diversity gains by C4D1 occurred in CD4+ but not CD8+ cells. Newly diagnosed patients were reported to start with lower TCR diversity than healthy donors.

This CDR3 comprises 16 residues. V dropped 5 bases and J dropped 5; count of bases not matched to a gene: 13. CDR1 is MNHNS and CDR2 is SASEGT in the germline V gene. The origin of this receptor is a human donor with classical Hodgkin lymphoma. The gene calls are TRBV6-1 and TRBJ2-5; TRBD1 matches at 8 bases. The sample was peripheral blood mononuclear cells (PBMCs), taken at baseline. CDR3 nucleotides: TGTGCCAGCAGTAAAGGACAGGGACTCTGGGGTGAGACCCAGTACTTC. Translating it yields CASSKGQGLWGETQYF.